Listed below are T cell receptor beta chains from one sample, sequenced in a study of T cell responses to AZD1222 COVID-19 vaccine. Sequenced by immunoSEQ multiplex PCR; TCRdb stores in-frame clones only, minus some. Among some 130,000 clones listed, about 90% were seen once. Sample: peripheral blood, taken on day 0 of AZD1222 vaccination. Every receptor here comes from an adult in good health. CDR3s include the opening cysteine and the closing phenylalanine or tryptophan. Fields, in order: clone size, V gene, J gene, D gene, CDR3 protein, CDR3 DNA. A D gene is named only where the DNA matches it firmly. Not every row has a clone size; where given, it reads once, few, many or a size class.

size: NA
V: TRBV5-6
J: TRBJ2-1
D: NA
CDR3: CASSLYRGSYNEQFF
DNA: TGTGCCAGCAGCTTGTACCGCGGTTCCTACAATGAGCAGTTCTTC

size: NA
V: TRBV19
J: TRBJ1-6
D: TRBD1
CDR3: CATSGTGGYSPLHF
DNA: TGTGCCACCTCCGGGACAGGGGGCTATTCACCCCTCCACTTT

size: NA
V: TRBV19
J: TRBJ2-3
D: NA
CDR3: CASRARATDTQYF
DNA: TGTGCCAGTAGAGCGCGGGCTACAGATACGCAGTATTTT

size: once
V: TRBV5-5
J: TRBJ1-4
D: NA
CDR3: CASSLMARLEKLFF
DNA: TGTGCCAGCAGCTTGATGGCTCGCCTTGAAAAACTGTTTTTT

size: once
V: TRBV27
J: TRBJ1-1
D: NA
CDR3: CASSPRLGGTEAFF
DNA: TGTGCCAGCAGTCCTAGATTAGGGGGCACTGAAGCTTTCTTT

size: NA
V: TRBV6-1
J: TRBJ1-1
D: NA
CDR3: CASSAGIGVLNTEAFF
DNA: TGTGCCAGCAGTGCTGGTATCGGGGTATTGAACACTGAAGCTTTCTTT

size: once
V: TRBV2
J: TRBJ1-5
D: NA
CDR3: CASSEDRVMGNQPQHF
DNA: TGTGCCAGCAGTGAAGACAGGGTTATGGGCAATCAGCCCCAGCATTTT

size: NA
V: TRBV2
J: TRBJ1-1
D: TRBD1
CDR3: CATHPGGIGNTEAFF
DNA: TGTGCCACACATCCAGGGGGGATTGGGAACACTGAAGCTTTCTTT

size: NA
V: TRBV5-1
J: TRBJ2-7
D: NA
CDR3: CASSLEPGSYEQYF
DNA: TGCGCCAGCAGCTTGGAACCAGGGTCCTACGAGCAGTACTTC

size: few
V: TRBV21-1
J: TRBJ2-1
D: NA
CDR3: CASPDRAGGSDIYNEQFF
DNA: TGTGCCAGCCCGGACCGGGCGGGAGGGTCCGATATCTACAATGAGCAGTTCTTC

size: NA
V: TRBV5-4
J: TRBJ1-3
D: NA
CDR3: CASSQASLRGRNTIYF
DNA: TGTGCCAGCAGCCAAGCGTCCCTGAGGGGCCGAAACACCATATATTTT